The clone carrying this T cell receptor beta chain was seen a few times. PCR employed 60 Vbeta and 13 Jbeta primers. Repertoires were generated with immunoSEQ multiplex PCR, while TCRdb's copy carries only in-frame clones and drops some. The sample includes approximately 170,000 clones, under 85% seen only once; the top ten take about 3.4%. V lost 6 bases and J lost 9, with 15 bases in between. Germline CDR1 reads MNHNY; CDR2 reads SVGAGI (reference sequence). This CDR3 spans 12 amino acids. The data derive from a study of cytomegalovirus exposure and HLA in healthy donors. This sequence was found in a female donor in good health and CMV-seronegative. This sequence joins TRBV6-6 and TRBJ2-7; TRBD1 is a possible D gene (6 bases). Sequencing used PBMCs. CDR3: CASSHREYGQYF. The CDR3 coding sequence is TGTGCCAGCAGCCACAGGGAGTATGGGCAGTACTTC.